This TCR beta chain was captured in a study of cytomegalovirus exposure and HLA in healthy donors. Turning to this clone: Its antigen is unidentified.

Trimming cost V 7 bases and J 4 bases, with 11 bases left between them. The germline V gene encodes CDR1 KGHSH and CDR2 LQKENI. The CDR3 sequence is 14 residues long. Overall study results and limits: It was found in a later analysis that first-cohort TCR clusters tended to co-occur in the approximately 120 validation repertoires.

Separate from the 666-subject first cohort, the roughly 120-subject validation cohort was the one that the donors belonged to. The assay was immunoSEQ multiplex PCR, and TCRdb's table has in-frame clones only and misses some. There are over 200,000 clones in the sample; around four fifths occur only once, and roughly 6% lies in the top ten. The source of this sequence is a woman under 30 in good health and CMV-seronegative. Sequenced sample: PBMCs. The chain recombines TRBV18 with TRBJ2-6, with a weak D call TRBD1 (5 bases). CDR3 in amino acids: CASFPRAGANVLTF. The DNA for the CDR3 is TGTGCCAGCTTCCCCAGGGCGGGGGCCAACGTCCTGACTTTC.